Sequencing of this TCR beta chain was carried out in a study of cytomegalovirus exposure and HLA in healthy donors. Study-wide context: Among 398 genotyped donors, around 77% fell in the Caucasian-associated ancestry cluster.

The V end was cut by 2 bases, the J end by 6 bases, with 16 bases between. The CDR3 runs 16 residues. From germline, CDR1 is SEHNR and CDR2 FQNEAQ (reference sequence). PCR was performed using 60 Vbeta and 13 Jbeta primers. The assay was immunoSEQ multiplex PCR, and TCRdb's table has in-frame clones only and misses some. The ten top clones account for 0.74%, within a sample of over 150,000 clones. The sample consisted of PBMCs. The V and J genes are TRBV7-9 and TRBJ1-4; no clear D gene. The sequence came from a boy between 5 and 17 years old in good health and CMV-seronegative. The CDR3 DNA reads as TGTGCCAGCAGCTTAAGTTCCCGACGAGGGTATGAAAAACTGTTTTTT. This encodes CASSLSSRRGYEKLFF.